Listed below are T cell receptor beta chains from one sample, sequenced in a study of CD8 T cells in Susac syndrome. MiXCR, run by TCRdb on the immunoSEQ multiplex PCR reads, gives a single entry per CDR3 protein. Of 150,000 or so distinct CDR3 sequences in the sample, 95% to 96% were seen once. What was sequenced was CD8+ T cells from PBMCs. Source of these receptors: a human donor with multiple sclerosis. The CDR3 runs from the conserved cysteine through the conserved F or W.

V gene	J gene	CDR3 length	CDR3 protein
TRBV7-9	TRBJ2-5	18	CASSSPPEPGFHQETQYF
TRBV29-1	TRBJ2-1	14	CSVEVSYSYNEQFF
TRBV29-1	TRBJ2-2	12	CSVRGATGELFF
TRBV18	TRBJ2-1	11	CASQTGYEQFF
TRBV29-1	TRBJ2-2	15	CSVEDGGMNTGELFF
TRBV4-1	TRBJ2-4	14	CASSQVTSVHIQYF
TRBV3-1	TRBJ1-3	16	CASSLTTHYSGNTIYF
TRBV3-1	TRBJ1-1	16	CASSQGLPGGWTEAFF
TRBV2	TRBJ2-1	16	CASPRLGGGLVDEQFF
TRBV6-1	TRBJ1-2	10	CASEAAGHTF
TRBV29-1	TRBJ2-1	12	CSVTRQGNEQFF
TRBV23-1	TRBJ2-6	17	CASSAGTETSGANVLTF
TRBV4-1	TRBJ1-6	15	CASSQGRRTNSPLHF
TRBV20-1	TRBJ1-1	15	CSARVPRIMNTEAFF
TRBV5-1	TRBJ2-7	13	CASSPDLAYEQYF
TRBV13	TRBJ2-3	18	CASSSTGLLRSSTDTQYF